This T cell receptor (beta chain) stems from a study of shared clonotypes between healthy human individuals. Looked up from germline, CDR1 is GTSNPN and CDR2 is SVGIG (reference sequence). This CDR3 has 14 residues. The V end was cut by 0 bases, the J end by 5 bases, with 10 bases between. Using immunoSEQ multiplex PCR, the repertoire was profiled, and TCRdb retains in-frame clones only, with some absent. The repertoire holds roughly 500,000 clones, over 75% seen once, with about 13% in the top ten. This clone was seen once. This clonotype was sampled from a woman between 40 and 50 years old in good health. Some clones in this sample may be carry-over from other donors' samples. The chain recombines TRBV30 with TRBJ1-4; D not resolved. Sequenced input: PBMCs. Written as DNA, the CDR3 is TGTGCCTGGAGTGTGGGTCTGGTAAATGAAAAACTGTTTTTT. This sequence encodes CAWSVGLVNEKLFF. The full variable domain, completed using reference TRBV30 and TRBJ1-4, is SQTIHQWPATLVQPVGSPLSLECTVEGTSNPNLYWYRQAAGRGLQLLFYSVGIGQISSEVPQNLSASRPQDRQFILSSKKLLLSDSGFYLCAWSVGLVNEKLFFGSGTQLSVL.